The clone carrying this T cell receptor (beta chain) was recorded many times. Preparation of the unsorted libraries drew on 2 million PBMCs stored at -80 C. This sample stems from a study of neurological immune-mediated disorders. Each CDR3 protein gets one entry after TCRdb re-called the 5' RACE reads with MiXCR. This table holds about 60,000 distinct CDR3 sequences, 3% to 4% found once. Germline V gene data show CDR1 as DFQATT and CDR2 as SNEGSKA (reference sequence). V lost 5 bases, J lost 4 bases, and 10 bases stayed unmatched. This CDR3 comprises 15 residues. V gene TRBV20-1 combines with J gene TRBJ2-1; TRBD2 aligns across 8 bases. The clonotype was recovered from a woman aged 45-65 years with multiple sclerosis. The sequenced material came from PBMCs. CDR3 residues: CSALAASGSYNEQFF. The CDR3 region has the DNA TGCAGTGCTCTAGCGGCGAGCGGGAGTTACAATGAGCAGTTCTTC.